This T cell receptor (beta chain) derives from a study of neurological immune-mediated disorders. Points from the study as a whole: HTLV-1-associated myelopathy ranked highest for TCR clonal expansion and multiple sclerosis lowest, beneath healthy controls. Private repertoires in all groups were suggested, as expanded clones shared no CDR3 amino acid sequences across subjects.

As to time point: longitudinal time-point 1 (baseline). This clonotype was picked up many times. No antigen is known for it. Germline-derived CDR1 and CDR2 are SGHRS and YFSETQ. The V gene end was trimmed by 0 bases and the J gene end by 4 bases; junction bases not matched to a gene: 7. The CDR3 is 17 amino acids. TCRdb itself ran the 5' RACE reads through MiXCR, one entry per CDR3 protein. The data show tens of thousands of distinct CDR3 sequences, with roughly a tenth seen just once and 6.5% to 8% held by the top ten. This sequence was found in a male donor with HTLV-1-associated myelopathy (HAM/TSP). Sequenced sample: PBMCs. The chain carries TRBV5-1 and TRBJ2-5; TRBD1 aligns across 12 bases. The DNA of the CDR3 is TGCGCCAGCAGCTTGGCCCCGGGACAGGGGGCAGGAGAGACCCAGTACTTC. As protein: CASSLAPGQGAGETQYF.